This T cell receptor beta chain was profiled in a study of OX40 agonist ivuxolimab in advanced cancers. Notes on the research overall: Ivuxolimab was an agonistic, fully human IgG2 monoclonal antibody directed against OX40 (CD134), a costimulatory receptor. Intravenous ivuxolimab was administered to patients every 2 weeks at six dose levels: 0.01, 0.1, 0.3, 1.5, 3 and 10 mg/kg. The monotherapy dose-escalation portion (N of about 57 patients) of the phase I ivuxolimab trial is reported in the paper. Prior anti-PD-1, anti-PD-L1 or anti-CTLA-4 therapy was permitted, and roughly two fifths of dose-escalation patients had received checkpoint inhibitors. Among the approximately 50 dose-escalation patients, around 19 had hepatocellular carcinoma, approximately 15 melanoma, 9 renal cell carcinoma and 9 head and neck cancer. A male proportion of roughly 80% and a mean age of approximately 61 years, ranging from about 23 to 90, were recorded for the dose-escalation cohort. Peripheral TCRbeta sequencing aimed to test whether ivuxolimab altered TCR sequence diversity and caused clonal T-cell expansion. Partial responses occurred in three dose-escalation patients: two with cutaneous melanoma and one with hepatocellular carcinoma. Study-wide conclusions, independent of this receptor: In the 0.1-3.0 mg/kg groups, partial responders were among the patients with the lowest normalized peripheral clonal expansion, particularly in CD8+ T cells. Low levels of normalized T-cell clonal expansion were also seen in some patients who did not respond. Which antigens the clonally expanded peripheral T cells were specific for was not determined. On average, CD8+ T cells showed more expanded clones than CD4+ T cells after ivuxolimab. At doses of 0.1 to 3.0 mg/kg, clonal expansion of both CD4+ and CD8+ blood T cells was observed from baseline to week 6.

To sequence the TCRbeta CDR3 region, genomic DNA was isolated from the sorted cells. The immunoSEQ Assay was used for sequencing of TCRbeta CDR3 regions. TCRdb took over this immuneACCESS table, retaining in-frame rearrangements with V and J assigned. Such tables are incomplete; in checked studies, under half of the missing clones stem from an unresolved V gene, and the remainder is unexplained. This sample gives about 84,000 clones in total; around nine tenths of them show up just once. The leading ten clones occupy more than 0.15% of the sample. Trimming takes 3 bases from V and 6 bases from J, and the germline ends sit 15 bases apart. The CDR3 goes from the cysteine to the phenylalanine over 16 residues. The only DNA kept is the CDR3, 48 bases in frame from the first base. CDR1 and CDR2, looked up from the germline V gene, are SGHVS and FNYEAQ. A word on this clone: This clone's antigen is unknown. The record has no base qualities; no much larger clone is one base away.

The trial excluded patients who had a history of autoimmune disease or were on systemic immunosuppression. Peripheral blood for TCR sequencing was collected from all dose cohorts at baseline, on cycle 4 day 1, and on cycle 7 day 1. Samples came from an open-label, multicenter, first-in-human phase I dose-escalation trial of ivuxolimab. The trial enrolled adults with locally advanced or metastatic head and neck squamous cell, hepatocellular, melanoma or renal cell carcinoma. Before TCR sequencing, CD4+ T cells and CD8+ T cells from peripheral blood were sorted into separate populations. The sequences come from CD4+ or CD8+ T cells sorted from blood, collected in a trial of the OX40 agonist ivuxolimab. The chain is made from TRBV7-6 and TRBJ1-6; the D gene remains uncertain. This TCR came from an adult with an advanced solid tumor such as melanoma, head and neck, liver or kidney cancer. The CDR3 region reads CASSLITGGSNSPLHF. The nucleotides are TGTGCCAGCAGCTTGATAACCGGTGGGTCTAATTCACCCCTCCACTTT.